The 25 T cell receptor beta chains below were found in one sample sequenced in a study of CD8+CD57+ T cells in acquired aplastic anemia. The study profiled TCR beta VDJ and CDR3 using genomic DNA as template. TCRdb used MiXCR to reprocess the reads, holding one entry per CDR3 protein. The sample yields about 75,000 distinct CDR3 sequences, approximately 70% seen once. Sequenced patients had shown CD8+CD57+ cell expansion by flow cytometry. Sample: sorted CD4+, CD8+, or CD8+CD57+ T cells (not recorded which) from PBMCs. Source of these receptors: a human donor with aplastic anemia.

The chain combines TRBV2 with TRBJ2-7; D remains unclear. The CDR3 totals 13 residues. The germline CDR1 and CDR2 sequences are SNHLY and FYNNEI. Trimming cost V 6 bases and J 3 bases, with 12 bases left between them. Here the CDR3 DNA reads TGTGCCAGCAGCCAAGTCGGGCGCTACGAGCAGTACTTC. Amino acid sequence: CASSQVGRYEQYF.

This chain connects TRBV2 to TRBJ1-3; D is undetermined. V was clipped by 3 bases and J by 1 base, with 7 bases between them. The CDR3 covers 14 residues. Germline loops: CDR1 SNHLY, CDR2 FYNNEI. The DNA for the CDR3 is TGTGCCAGCAGTGAGTGGGAGTCTGGAAACACCATATATTTT. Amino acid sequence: CASSEWESGNTIYF.

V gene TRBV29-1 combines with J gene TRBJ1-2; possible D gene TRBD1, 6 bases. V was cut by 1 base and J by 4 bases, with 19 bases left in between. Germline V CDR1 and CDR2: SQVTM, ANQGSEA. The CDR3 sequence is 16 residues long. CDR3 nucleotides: TGCAGCGTTGAAGCCAGACAGGAAGGGACCGGCTATGGCTACACCTTC. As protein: CSVEARQEGTGYGYTF.

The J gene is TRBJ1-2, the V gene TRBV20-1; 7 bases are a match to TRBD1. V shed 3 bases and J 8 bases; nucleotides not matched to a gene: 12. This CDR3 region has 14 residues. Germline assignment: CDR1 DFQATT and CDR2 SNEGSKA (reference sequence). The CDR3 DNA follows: TGCAGTGCTAGGCCAGGGGGGGGCCACAACGGCTACACCTTC. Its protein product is CSARPGGGHNGYTF.

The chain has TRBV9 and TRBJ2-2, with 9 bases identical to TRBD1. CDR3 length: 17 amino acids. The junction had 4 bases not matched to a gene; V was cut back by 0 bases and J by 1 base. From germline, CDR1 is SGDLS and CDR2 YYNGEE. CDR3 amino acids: CASSVAGTGMNTGELFF. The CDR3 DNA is TGTGCCAGCAGCGTAGCTGGGACAGGGATGAACACCGGGGAGCTGTTTTTT.

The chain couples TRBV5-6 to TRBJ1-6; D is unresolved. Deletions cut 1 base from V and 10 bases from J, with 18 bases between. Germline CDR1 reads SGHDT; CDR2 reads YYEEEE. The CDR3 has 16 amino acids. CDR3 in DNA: TGTGCCAGCAGCTTGTATCCAGGAGGAGCAGGATCACCCCTCCACTTT. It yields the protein CASSLYPGGAGSPLHF.

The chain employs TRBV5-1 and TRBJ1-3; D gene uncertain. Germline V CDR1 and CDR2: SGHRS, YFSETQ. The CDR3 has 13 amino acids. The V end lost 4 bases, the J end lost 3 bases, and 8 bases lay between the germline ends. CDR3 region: CASSSALGNTIYF. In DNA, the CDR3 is TGCGCCAGCAGCAGTGCTCTTGGAAACACCATATATTTT.

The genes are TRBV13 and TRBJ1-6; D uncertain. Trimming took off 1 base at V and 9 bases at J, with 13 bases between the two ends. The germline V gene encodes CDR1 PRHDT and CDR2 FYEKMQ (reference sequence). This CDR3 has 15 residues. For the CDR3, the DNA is TGTGCCAGCAGCTTAGTTGGGCAGGCGGTTTCACCCCTCCACTTT. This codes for CASSLVGQAVSPLHF.

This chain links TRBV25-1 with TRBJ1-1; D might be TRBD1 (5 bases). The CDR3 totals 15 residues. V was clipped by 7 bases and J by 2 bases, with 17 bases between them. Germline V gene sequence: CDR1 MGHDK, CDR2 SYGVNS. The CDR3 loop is CASTPTRVRNTEAFF. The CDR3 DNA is TGTGCCAGCACCCCGACCAGGGTGAGAAACACTGAAGCTTTCTTT.

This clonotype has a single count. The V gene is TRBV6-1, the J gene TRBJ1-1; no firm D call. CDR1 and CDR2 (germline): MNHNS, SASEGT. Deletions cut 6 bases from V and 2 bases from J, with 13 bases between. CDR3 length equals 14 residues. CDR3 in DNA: TGTGCCAGCAGCCAAGACGTTTCAAACACTGAAGCTTTCTTT. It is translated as CASSQDVSNTEAFF.

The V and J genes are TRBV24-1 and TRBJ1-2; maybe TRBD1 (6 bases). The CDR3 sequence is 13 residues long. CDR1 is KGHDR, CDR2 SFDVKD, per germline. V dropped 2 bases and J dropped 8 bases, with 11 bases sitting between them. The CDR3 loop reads CATSDYRDDGYTF. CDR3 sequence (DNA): TGTGCCACCAGTGATTACAGGGATGACGGCTACACCTTC.

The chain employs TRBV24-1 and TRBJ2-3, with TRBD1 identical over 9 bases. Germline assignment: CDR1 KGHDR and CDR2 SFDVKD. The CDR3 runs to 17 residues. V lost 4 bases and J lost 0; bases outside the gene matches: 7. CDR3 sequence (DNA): TGTGCCACCAGTGAACAAGCCGGGACAGGGAGCACAGATACGCAGTATTTT. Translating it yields CATSEQAGTGSTDTQYF.

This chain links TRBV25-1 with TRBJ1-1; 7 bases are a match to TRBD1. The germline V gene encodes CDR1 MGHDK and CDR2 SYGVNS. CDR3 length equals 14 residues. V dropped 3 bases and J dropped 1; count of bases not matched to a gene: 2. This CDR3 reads CASSETGRNTEAFF. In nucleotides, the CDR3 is TGTGCCAGCAGTGAGACAGGGAGGAACACTGAAGCTTTCTTT. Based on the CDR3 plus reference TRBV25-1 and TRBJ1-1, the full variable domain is EADIYQTPRYLVIGTGKKITLECSQTMGHDKMYWYQQDPGMELHLIHYSYGVNSTEKGDLSSESTVSRIRTEHFPLTLESARPSHTSQYLCASSETGRNTEAFFGQGTRLTVV.

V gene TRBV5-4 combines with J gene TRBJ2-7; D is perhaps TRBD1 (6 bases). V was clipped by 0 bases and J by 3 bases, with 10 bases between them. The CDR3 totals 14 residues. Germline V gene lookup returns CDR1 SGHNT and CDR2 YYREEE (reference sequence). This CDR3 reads CASSLDPGDYEQYF. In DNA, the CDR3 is TGTGCCAGCAGCTTGGATCCAGGGGACTACGAGCAGTACTTC.

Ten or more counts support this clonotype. DNA of the CDR3: TGTGCCAGCAGCCCCGGGGGGGAGAAGGGCTACACCTTC. This codes for CASSPGGEKGYTF. The V and J genes are TRBV9 and TRBJ1-2, with D tentatively TRBD1 (5 bases). Germline CDR1 and CDR2: SGDLS and YYNGEE. Trimming pared 4 bases from V and 8 bases from J, leaving 15 bases between. The CDR3 has 13 residues. The variable domain in full, completed from reference TRBV9 and TRBJ1-2, reads DSGVTQTPKHLITATGQRVTLRCSPRSGDLSVYWYQQSLDQGLQFLIQYYNGEERAKGNILERFSAQQFPDLHSELNLSSLELGDSALYFCASSPGGEKGYTFGSGTRLTVV.

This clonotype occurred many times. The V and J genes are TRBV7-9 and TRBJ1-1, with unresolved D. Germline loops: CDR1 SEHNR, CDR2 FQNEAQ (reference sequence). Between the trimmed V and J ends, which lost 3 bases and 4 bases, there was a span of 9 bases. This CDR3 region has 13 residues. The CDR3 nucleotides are TGTGCCAGCAGCTTGGAGGGAAGCACTGAAGCTTTCTTT. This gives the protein CASSLEGSTEAFF.

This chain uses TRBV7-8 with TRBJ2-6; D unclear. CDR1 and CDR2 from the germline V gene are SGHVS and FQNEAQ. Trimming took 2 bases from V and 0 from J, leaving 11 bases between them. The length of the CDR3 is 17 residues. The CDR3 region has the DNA TGTGCCAGCAGCTTATTGGGTGGAAACTCTGGGGCCAACGTCCTGACTTTC. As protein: CASSLLGGNSGANVLTF.

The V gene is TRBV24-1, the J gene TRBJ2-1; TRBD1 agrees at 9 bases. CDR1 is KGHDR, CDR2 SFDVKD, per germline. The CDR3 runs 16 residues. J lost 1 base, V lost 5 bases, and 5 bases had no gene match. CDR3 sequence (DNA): TGTGCCACCAGTGGTCCGGGACAGGGTTCCTACAATGAGCAGTTCTTC. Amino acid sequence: CATSGPGQGSYNEQFF.

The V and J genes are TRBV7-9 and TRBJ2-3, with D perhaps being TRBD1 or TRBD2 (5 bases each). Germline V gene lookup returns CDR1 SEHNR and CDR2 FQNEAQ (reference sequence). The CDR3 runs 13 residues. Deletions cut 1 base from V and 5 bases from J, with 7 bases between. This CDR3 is CASSLGGKDTQYF. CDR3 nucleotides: TGTGCCAGCAGCTTAGGGGGGAAAGATACGCAGTATTTT.

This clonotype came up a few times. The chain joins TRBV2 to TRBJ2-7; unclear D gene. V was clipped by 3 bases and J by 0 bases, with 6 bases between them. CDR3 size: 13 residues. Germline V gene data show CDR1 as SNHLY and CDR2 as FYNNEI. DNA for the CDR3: TGTGCCAGCAGTGACCCGTTCTCCTACGAGCAGTACTTC. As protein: CASSDPFSYEQYF.

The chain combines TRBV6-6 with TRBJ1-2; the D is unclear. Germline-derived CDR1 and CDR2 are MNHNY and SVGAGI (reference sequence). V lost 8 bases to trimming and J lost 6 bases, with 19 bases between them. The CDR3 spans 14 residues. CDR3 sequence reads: CASVMPANVDGYTF. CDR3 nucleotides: TGTGCCAGCGTCATGCCCGCCAACGTAGATGGCTACACCTTC.

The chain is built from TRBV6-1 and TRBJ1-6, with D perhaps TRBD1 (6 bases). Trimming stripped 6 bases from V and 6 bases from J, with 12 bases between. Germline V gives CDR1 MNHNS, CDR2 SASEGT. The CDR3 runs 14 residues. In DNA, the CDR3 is TGTGCCAGCAGCGGGACAAGGGGTAATTCACCCCTCCACTTT. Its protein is CASSGTRGNSPLHF.

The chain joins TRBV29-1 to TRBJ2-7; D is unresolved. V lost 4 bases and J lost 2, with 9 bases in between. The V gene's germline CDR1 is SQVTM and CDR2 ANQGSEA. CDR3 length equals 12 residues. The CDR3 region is CSVGIGTYEQYF. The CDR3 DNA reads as TGCAGCGTTGGGATTGGTACCTACGAGCAGTACTTC.

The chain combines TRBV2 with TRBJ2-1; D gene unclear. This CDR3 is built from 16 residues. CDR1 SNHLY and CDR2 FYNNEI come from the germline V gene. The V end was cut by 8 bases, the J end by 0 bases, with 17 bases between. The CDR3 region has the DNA TGTGCCAGCGCAATTGTCGCCCAACGCTCCTACAATGAGCAGTTCTTC. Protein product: CASAIVAQRSYNEQFF.

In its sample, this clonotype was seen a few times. CDR3 coding DNA: TGTGCCAGCACAGGACAGAAGGGAGAGACCCAGTACTTC. It yields the protein CASTGQKGETQYF. This rearrangement joins TRBV5-4 to TRBJ2-5; possible D gene TRBD1, 6 bases. V lost 6 bases and J 4 bases, leaving 13 bases between the germline ends. CDR1 SGHNT and CDR2 YYREEE come from the germline V gene (reference sequence). The CDR3 contains 13 residues.